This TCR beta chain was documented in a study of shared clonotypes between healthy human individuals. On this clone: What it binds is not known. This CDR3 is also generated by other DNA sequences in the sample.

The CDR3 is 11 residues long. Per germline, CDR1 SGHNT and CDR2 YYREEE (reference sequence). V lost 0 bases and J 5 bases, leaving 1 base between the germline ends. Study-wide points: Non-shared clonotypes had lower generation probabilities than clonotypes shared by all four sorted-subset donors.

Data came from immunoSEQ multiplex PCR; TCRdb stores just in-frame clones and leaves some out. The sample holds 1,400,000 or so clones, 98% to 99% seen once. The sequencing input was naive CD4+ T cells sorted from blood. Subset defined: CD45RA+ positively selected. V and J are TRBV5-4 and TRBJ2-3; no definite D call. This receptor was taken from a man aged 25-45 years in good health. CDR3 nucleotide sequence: TGTGCCAGCAGCTTGGGAGATACGCAGTATTTT. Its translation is CASSLGDTQYF.